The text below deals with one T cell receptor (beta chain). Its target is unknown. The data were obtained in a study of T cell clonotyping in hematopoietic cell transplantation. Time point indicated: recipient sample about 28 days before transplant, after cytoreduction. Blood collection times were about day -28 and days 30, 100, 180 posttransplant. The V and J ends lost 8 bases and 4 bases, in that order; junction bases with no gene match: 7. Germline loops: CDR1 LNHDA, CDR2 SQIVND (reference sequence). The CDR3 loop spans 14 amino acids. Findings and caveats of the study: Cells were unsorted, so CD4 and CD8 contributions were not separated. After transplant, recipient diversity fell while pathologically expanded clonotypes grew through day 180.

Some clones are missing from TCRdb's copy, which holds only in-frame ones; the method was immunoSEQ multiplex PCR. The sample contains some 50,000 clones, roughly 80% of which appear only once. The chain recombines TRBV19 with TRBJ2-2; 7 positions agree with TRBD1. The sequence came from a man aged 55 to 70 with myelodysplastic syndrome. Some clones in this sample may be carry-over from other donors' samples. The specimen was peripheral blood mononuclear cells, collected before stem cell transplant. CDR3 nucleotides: TGTGCCAGTGTCAACAGGGGACGCACCGGGGAGCTGTTTTTT. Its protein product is CASVNRGRTGELFF.